The present entry profiles one TCR beta chain with its context. Antigen specificity is unknown. A junction end diverges from the germline sequence, so it may reflect a read error. These data are taken from a study of T cell responses to AZD1222 COVID-19 vaccine. Study results and caveats: In a largely white British group with more females than males, clonal diversity was possibly underestimated. Two AZD1222 doses significantly raised spike-specific TCR breadth and depth over controls. CD4 TCRs linked to vaccination spanned spike, dominating at 160-218 and 743-854.

Sequencing was performed with immunoSEQ multiplex PCR; in TCRdb, only in-frame clones are kept and a portion is missing. The sample holds approximately 190,000 clones, around 87% seen once. This CDR3 is 14 amino acids long. Germline lookup yields CDR1 SGHTA and CDR2 FQGNSA. The sequence was collected from an adult in good health. The specimen comprised peripheral blood, sampled on day 0 of MenACWY control vaccination. The chain carries TRBV7-2 and TRBJ2-7, with D maybe TRBD2 (7 bases). CDR3: CASSLAAGDYEQYF. The CDR3, as DNA: TGTGCCAGCAGCCTAGCGGCAGGGGACTACGAGCAGTACTTC. The full variable domain, in which reference TRBV7-2 and TRBJ2-7 provide the parts outside the CDR3, is GAGVSQSPSNKVTEKGKDVELRCDPISGHTALYWYRQSLGQGLEFLIYFQGNSAPDKSGLPSDRFSAERTGGSVSTLTIQRTQQEDSAVYLCASSLAAGDYEQYFGPGTRLTVT.